This TCR beta chain comes out of a study of siplizumab effects on memory and regulatory T cells. A word on this clone: Its target is not known.

TCRdb's table, derived via immunoSEQ multiplex PCR, lists solely in-frame clones and lacks some. The top ten clones hold about 25% of a sample with roughly 25,000 clones, around 80% of them seen once. Study observations and caveats: In unstimulated cells, naive T cells appeared more diverse than memory T cells and seemed major alloresponse contributors.

V trimming: 0 bases; J trimming: 3 bases; junction bases outside the gene matches: 7. The germline V gene has CDR1 SQVTM and CDR2 ANQGSEA. CDR3 length: 15 residues. What was sequenced was memory CD4+ T cells sorted from blood. The chain is built from TRBV29-1 and TRBJ1-2, with TRBD1 matching over 7 bases. The clonotype was recovered from a human donor in good health. The CDR3 DNA reads TGCAGCGTTGAAGATTCTGGACAGGAACACTATGGCTACACCTTC. This sequence encodes CSVEDSGQEHYGYTF.